This TCR beta chain appears in the sequencing data of a study of technical replicates of blood from several donors. Assay: immunoSEQ multiplex PCR; the TCRdb copy retains only in-frame clones and omits some. The table has about 56,000 clones, roughly 96% seen once. Germline CDR1 reads LNHDA; CDR2 reads SQIVND (reference sequence). V lost 5 bases, J lost 2 bases, and 9 bases lay in between. CDR3 size: 13 residues. The sample comprised PBMCs. This sequence joins TRBV19 and TRBJ1-2; tentatively, D is TRBD1 (6 bases). The source of this sequence is a human donor in good health. Some clones in this sample may be carry-over from other donors' samples. DNA of the CDR3: TGTGCCAGTAGTGTACAGGGAAACTATGGCTACACCTTC. Translating it yields CASSVQGNYGYTF.